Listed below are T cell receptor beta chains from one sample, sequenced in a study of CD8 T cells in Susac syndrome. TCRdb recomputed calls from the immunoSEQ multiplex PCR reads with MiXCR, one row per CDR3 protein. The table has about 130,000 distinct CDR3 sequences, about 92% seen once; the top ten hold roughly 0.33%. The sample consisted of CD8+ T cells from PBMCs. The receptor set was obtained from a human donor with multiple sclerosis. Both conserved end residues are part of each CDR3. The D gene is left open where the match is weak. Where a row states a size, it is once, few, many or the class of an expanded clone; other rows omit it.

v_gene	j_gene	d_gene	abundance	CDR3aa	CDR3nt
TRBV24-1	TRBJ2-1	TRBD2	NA	CATGLAGEYNEQFF	TGTGCCACAGGACTAGCGGGGGAATACAATGAGCAGTTCTTC
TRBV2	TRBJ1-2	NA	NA	CASSEPRGAGYTF	TGTGCCAGCAGTGAACCCCGCGGAGCTGGCTACACCTTC
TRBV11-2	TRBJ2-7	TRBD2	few	CASSLGLAGYEQYF	TGTGCCAGCAGCTTAGGACTAGCGGGCTACGAGCAGTACTTC
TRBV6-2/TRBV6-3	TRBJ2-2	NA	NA	CASSYHMGLNTGELFF	TGTGCCAGCAGTTACCATATGGGGTTGAACACCGGGGAGCTGTTTTTT
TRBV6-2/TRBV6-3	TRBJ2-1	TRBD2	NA	CASSYSRLAGEFYNEQFF	TGTGCCAGCAGTTACTCGAGGCTAGCGGGAGAATTTTACAATGAGCAGTTCTTC
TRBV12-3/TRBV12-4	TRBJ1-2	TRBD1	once	CASSSGQGWYGYTF	TGTGCCAGCAGTTCCGGACAGGGGTGGTATGGCTACACCTTC
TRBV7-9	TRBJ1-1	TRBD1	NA	CASSSGQQNTEAFF	TGTGCCAGCAGCTCGGGACAGCAAAACACTGAAGCTTTCTTT
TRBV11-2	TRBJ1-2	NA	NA	CASSPGDGGEGYTF	TGTGCCAGCAGCCCCGGGGACGGAGGGGAGGGCTACACCTTC
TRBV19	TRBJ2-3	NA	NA	CASSPRDRLSTDTQYF	TGTGCCAGTAGTCCAAGGGACCGATTGAGCACAGATACGCAGTATTTT
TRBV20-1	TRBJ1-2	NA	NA	CSAGGQRTIYGYTF	TGCAGTGCTGGTGGACAGCGCACCATCTATGGCTACACCTTC
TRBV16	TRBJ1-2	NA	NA	CASSHSPDYGYTF	TGTGCCAGCAGCCACTCACCCGACTATGGCTACACCTTC
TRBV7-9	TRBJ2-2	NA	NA	CASNPIGELFF	TGTGCCAGCAACCCTATCGGGGAGCTGTTTTTT
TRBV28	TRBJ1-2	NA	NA	CASSPIGTPYGYTF	TGTGCCAGCAGTCCTATTGGGACACCTTATGGCTACACCTTC
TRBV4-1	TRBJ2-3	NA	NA	CASSQGHRSTDTQYF	TGCGCCAGCAGCCAGGGGCACAGAAGCACAGATACGCAGTATTTT
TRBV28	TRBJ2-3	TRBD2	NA	CASSLSLTGLAGGQQYF	TGTGCCAGCAGTTTATCCTTAACGGGACTAGCGGGGGGGCAGCAGTATTTT
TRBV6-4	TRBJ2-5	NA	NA	CASSGLRDARYF	TGTGCCAGCAGTGGTCTCCGGGATGCCCGGTACTTC
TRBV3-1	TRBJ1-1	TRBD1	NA	CASSPLPRDRDTEAFF	TGTGCCAGCAGCCCCCTCCCCCGGGACAGGGACACTGAAGCTTTCTTT
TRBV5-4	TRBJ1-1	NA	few	CASSSTGNTEAFF	TGTGCCAGCAGCTCGACAGGGAACACTGAAGCTTTCTTT
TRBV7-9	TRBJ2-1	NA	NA	CASSLVSSEQFF	TGTGCCAGCAGCTTAGTCAGTAGTGAGCAGTTCTTC
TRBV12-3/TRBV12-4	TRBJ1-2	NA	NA	CASSPLRARFFGYTF	TGTGCCAGCAGCCCACTTCGTGCCAGGTTCTTTGGCTACACCTTC
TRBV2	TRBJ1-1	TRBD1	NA	CASRKPGGNTEAFF	TGTGCCAGCAGAAAACCAGGGGGCAACACTGAAGCTTTCTTT
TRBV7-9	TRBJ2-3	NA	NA	CASSTGIDTQYF	TGTGCCAGCAGTACAGGCATCGATACGCAGTATTTT
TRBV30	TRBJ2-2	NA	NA	CAWARAGELFF	TGTGCCTGGGCCAGGGCCGGGGAGCTGTTTTTT
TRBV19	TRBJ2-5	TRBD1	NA	CASSIAARDRETQYF	TGTGCCAGTAGTATCGCGGCCCGGGACAGAGAGACCCAGTACTTC
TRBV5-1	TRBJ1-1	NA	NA	CASSLAAGNTEAFF	TGCGCCAGCAGCTTGGCGGCAGGGAACACTGAAGCTTTCTTT
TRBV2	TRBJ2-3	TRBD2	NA	CASIGTSGADTQYF	TGTGCCAGCATCGGGACTAGCGGGGCAGATACGCAGTATTTT
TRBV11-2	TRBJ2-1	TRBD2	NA	CASSFGGVVYEQFF	TGTGCCAGCAGCTTCGGGGGGGTCGTTTATGAGCAGTTCTTC
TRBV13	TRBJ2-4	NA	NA	CASSLGEGAVNIQYF	TGTGCCAGCAGCTTAGGGGAGGGGGCGGTTAACATTCAGTACTTC
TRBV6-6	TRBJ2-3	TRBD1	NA	CASSVPGQGWPDTQYF	TGTGCCAGCAGTGTCCCGGGACAGGGTTGGCCAGATACGCAGTATTTT
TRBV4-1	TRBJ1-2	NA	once	CASSLPGDYTF	TGCGCCAGCAGCCTCCCCGGGGACTACACCTTC
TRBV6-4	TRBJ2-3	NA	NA	CASSDSPPMSTDTQYF	TGTGCCAGCAGTGACTCGCCCCCGATGAGCACAGATACGCAGTATTTT
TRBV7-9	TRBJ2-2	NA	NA	CASSEGSGELFF	TGTGCCAGCAGCGAAGGATCCGGGGAGCTGTTTTTT
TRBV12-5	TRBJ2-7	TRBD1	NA	CASGPPDRRSYEQYF	TGTGCTAGTGGTCCCCCGGACAGGCGTTCCTACGAGCAGTACTTC
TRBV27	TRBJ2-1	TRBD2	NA	CASSLVGLAGNEQFF	TGTGCCAGCAGTTTAGTGGGACTAGCGGGTAATGAGCAGTTCTTC
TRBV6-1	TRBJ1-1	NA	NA	CARSMNTEAFF	TGTGCCAGGAGCATGAACACTGAAGCTTTCTTT
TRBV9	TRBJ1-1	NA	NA	CASSVEDSFANTEAFF	TGTGCCAGCAGCGTAGAGGACAGCTTCGCGAACACTGAAGCTTTCTTT
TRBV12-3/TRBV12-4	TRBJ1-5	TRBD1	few	CASSRTGSNQPQHF	TGTGCCAGCAGTCGGACAGGGAGCAATCAGCCCCAGCATTTT
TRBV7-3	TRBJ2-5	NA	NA	CASSWGVVGLQETQYF	TGTGCCAGCAGCTGGGGGGTGGTTGGGCTTCAAGAGACCCAGTACTTC
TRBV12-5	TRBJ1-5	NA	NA	CAAPNQPQHF	TGTGCCGCACCCAATCAGCCCCAGCATTTT
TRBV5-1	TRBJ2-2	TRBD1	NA	CASSLSTGGFELFF	TGCGCCAGCAGCTTGAGTACAGGGGGTTTTGAGCTGTTTTTT
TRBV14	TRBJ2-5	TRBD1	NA	CASSQDRRDRSTQETQYF	TGTGCCAGCAGCCAAGATCGGCGGGACAGGTCAACCCAAGAGACCCAGTACTTC
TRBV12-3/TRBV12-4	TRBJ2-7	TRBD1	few	CASSRDRGYEQYF	TGTGCCAGCAGTCGAGACAGGGGCTACGAGCAGTACTTC
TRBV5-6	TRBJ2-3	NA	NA	CASSAGTYYTDTQYF	TGTGCCAGCAGCGCCGGGACTTACTACACAGATACGCAGTATTTT
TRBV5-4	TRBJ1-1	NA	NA	CASSFPSRDTEAFF	TGTGCCAGCAGCTTCCCTTCCCGGGACACTGAAGCTTTCTTT
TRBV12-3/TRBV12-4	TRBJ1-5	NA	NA	CASSLRNQPQHF	TGTGCCAGCAGTTTAAGGAATCAGCCCCAGCATTTT
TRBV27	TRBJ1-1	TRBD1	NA	CASLGRGRTEAFF	TGTGCCAGCCTTGGGAGGGGGCGGACTGAAGCTTTCTTT
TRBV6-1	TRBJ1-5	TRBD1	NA	CASRYRDSPQPQHF	TGTGCCAGCAGGTACCGGGACAGCCCTCAGCCCCAGCATTTT
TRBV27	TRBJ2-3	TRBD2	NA	CASTTGGDTQYF	TGTGCCAGCACCACGGGAGGGGATACGCAGTATTTT
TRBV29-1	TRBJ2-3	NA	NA	CSVEAGMSTDTQYF	TGCAGCGTTGAGGCGGGTATGAGCACAGATACGCAGTATTTT
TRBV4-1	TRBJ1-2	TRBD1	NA	CASSQDRDSLTRPNYGYTF	TGCGCCAGCAGCCAAGATAGGGACAGCCTCACCCGGCCTAACTATGGCTACACCTTC
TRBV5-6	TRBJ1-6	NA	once	CASSLGGNSYNSPLHF	TGTGCCAGCAGCTTGGGGGGCAATTCCTATAATTCACCCCTCCACTTT
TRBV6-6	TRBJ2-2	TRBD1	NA	CASSAGQGNTGELFF	TGTGCCAGCAGTGCGGGACAGGGTAACACCGGGGAGCTGTTTTTT
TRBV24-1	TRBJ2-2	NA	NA	CATSVDTGELFF	TGTGCCACCAGTGTTGACACCGGGGAGCTGTTTTTT
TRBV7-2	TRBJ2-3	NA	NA	CASSLVSGDTQYF	TGTGCCAGCAGCTTAGTGAGTGGGGATACGCAGTATTTT
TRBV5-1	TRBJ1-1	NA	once	CASSLVRGGGWTEAFF	TGCGCCAGCAGCTTGGTGAGGGGAGGAGGGTGGACTGAAGCTTTCTTT
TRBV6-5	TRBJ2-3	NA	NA	CASNPPSDTQYF	TGTGCCAGCAACCCCCCGTCAGATACGCAGTATTTT
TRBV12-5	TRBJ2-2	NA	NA	CASGFSSLTGELFF	TGTGCTAGTGGTTTCTCCTCTCTCACCGGGGAGCTGTTTTTT
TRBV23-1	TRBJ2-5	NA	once	CASSRLPEETQYF	TGCGCCAGCAGTCGCTTGCCAGAAGAGACCCAGTACTTC